This T cell receptor (beta chain) was captured in a study of control samples from healthy donors and cancer patients. Repertoires were generated with immunoSEQ multiplex PCR, while TCRdb's copy carries only in-frame clones and drops some. The sample lists 70,000 to 90,000 clones, around 94% seen once, with 4.5% to 5.5% in the top ten. This receptor was identified in a woman between 18 and 30 years old in good health. Specimen: blood.

CDR3 sequence reads: CASSNSWWEQYF. As DNA, the CDR3 is TGTGCCAGCTCGAACAGTTGGTGGGAGCAGTACTTC. This chain uses TRBV28 with TRBJ2-7; no reliable D call. Looked up from germline, CDR1 is MDHEN and CDR2 is SYDVKM. Trimming cost V 8 bases and J 7 bases, with 15 bases left between them. The CDR3 spans 12 residues.